These 25 T cell receptor beta chains were all obtained from the same sample, sequenced in a study of technical replicates of blood from four donors. Only in-frame clones appear in the TCRdb table, and some are missing; sequencing was by immunoSEQ multiplex PCR. This sample carries about 75,000 clones, 92% of them seen once, and the ten largest clones take about 0.4%. What was sequenced was T cells isolated from PBMCs. These receptors were obtained from a human donor in good health.

J is TRBJ1-1 and V is TRBV5-1, with 9 bases matching TRBD1. CDR1 SGHRS and CDR2 YFSETQ come from the germline V gene. V dropped 0 bases and J dropped 4; count of bases not matched to a gene: 4. The CDR3 totals 15 residues. CDR3 protein: CASSLVQGARTEAFF. In DNA, the CDR3 is TGCGCCAGCAGCTTGGTACAGGGGGCGCGCACTGAAGCTTTCTTT.

The rearrangement links TRBV5-1 to TRBJ2-1, with D maybe TRBD2 (6 bases). The length of the CDR3 is 16 residues. Germline values: CDR1 SGHRS, CDR2 YFSETQ. Trimming took off 2 bases at V and 11 bases at J, with 23 bases between the two ends. DNA for the CDR3: TGCGCCAGCAGCTTCAGGGAGGTATCTACAGCAGAGAAGCAGTTCTTC. The encoded protein is CASSFREVSTAEKQFF.

This clone is a singleton in its sample. The V gene is TRBV30, the J gene TRBJ2-6; D gene ambiguous. V shed 0 bases and J shed 15 bases, with 21 bases lying between them. The CDR3 runs 15 residues. Germline V gene sequence: CDR1 GTSNPN, CDR2 SVGIG (reference sequence). CDR3 sequence: CAWSVQLGRLITLTF. The CDR3 DNA is TGTGCCTGGAGTGTACAATTGGGCAGGTTGATAACCCTGACTTTC.

The chain is built from TRBV12-5 and TRBJ1-5; D perhaps matches TRBD1 (6 bases). The germline V gene has CDR1 LGHNT and CDR2 FRNRAP. The CDR3 loop spans 14 amino acids. The ends were cut back, 7 bases at V and 7 bases at J, with 17 bases in the middle. The CDR3 region has the DNA TGTGCTAGTGCCATAGGGGGACGCTGGCAGCCCCAGCATTTT. It specifies CASAIGGRWQPQHF.

V usage is TRBV19 and J usage is TRBJ2-6; 7 nucleotides agree with TRBD1. With V trimmed by 7 bases and J by 0 bases, 6 bases remained unmatched. The germline gives CDR1 LNHDA, CDR2 SQIVND (reference sequence). The CDR3 spans 16 residues. The CDR3, as DNA: TGTGCCAGTACGATGGGACAGTCCTCTGGGGCCAACGTCCTGACTTTC. It codes for CASTMGQSSGANVLTF. The full variable domain, with the rest looked up from reference TRBV19 and TRBJ2-6, is DGGITQSPKYLFRKEGQNVTLSCEQNLNHDAMYWYRQDPGQGLRLIYYSQIVNDFQKGDIAEGYSVSREKKESFPLTVTSAQKNPTAFYLCASTMGQSSGANVLTFGAGSRLTVL.

This chain links TRBV6-6 with TRBJ2-1; D is undetermined. Germline CDR1 is MNHNY and CDR2 is SVGAGI (reference sequence). V was trimmed by 0 bases and J by 10 bases, leaving 4 bases between them. The CDR3 covers 11 residues. The CDR3 nucleotides read TGTGCCAGCAGTTACTCAAGCGAGCAGTTCTTC. This encodes CASSYSSEQFF.

This chain links TRBV7-2 with TRBJ2-1; D is possibly TRBD1 (5 bases). CDR1 and CDR2 (germline): SGHTA, FQGNSA. The CDR3 has 14 residues. Trimming took 5 bases from V and 3 from J, leaving 11 bases between them. Here the CDR3 reads CASSDDSNYNEQFF. The DNA for the CDR3 is TGTGCCAGCAGCGACGACAGTAACTACAATGAGCAGTTCTTC.

V and J are TRBV7-2 and TRBJ1-5; maybe TRBD1 (5 bases). Germline-derived CDR1 and CDR2 are SGHTA and FQGNSA. V lost 1 base and J 4 bases, leaving 11 bases between the germline ends. This CDR3 region has 15 residues. The CDR3 protein is CASSLDPGGNQPQHF. In DNA, the CDR3 is TGTGCCAGCAGCTTAGATCCGGGGGGAAATCAGCCCCAGCATTTT.

The chain carries TRBV7-6 and TRBJ2-7; D perhaps matches TRBD2 (7 bases). The germline V and J ends were trimmed by 1 base and 4 bases, with 11 bases remaining between them. Germline V gene sequence: CDR1 SGHVS, CDR2 FNYEAQ. CDR3 length: 14 residues. CDR3 sequence: CASSLGGGGYEQYF. The CDR3 coding sequence is TGTGCCAGCAGCTTAGGGGGAGGGGGTTACGAGCAGTACTTC.

The rearrangement links TRBV6-1 to TRBJ1-2; no clear D gene. Trimming took off 2 bases at V and 8 bases at J, with 18 bases between the two ends. This CDR3 has 15 amino acids. CDR1 MNHNS and CDR2 SASEGT come from the germline V gene. The CDR3 here is CASSEIAGSRRGYTF. The CDR3 region has the DNA TGTGCCAGCAGTGAAATCGCCGGATCCCGGAGGGGCTACACCTTC.

The count of this clone is one. The CDR3 region has the DNA TGTGCCAGCAGCTTAACGGTTAACTATGGCTACACCTTC. It codes for CASSLTVNYGYTF. The genes are TRBV11-3 and TRBJ1-2; D ambiguous. CDR1 is SGHNT and CDR2 is YENEEA in the germline V gene. Trimming took off 2 bases at V and 1 base at J, with 5 bases between the two ends. The CDR3 is 13 residues long.

The J gene is TRBJ1-1, the V gene TRBV28, with a weak D call TRBD1 (6 bases). V was clipped by 5 bases and J by 8 bases, with 12 bases between them. Germline V CDR1 and CDR2: MDHEN, SYDVKM. The CDR3 is made up of 12 amino acids. CDR3 sequence reads: CASSNPTGEAFF. The CDR3 region has the DNA TGTGCCAGCAGTAATCCAACAGGGGAAGCTTTCTTT.

V usage is TRBV7-3 and J usage is TRBJ2-3; 10 bases align to TRBD1. V shed 4 bases and J 11 bases; nucleotides not matched to a gene: 3. The length of the CDR3 is 12 residues. Germline lookup yields CDR1 SGHTA and CDR2 FQGTGA. This CDR3 is CASSSGQGEQYF. The CDR3 bases are TGTGCCAGCAGCTCCGGACAGGGGGAGCAGTATTTT.

The chain recombines TRBV6-5 with TRBJ1-5; 9 nucleotides line up with TRBD1. The CDR3 runs 14 residues. The trim removed 6 bases at V and 5 bases at J, leaving 5 bases unmatched. In germline, CDR1 is MNHEY, CDR2 SVGAGI. This chain's CDR3 is CASRSTGGDQPQHF. DNA of the CDR3: TGTGCCAGCAGAAGCACAGGGGGCGATCAGCCCCAGCATTTT.

The V call is TRBV6-6, the J call TRBJ2-7; 7 bases align to TRBD2. The CDR3 has 13 residues. Germline assignment: CDR1 MNHNY and CDR2 SVGAGI (reference sequence). V was pared by 8 bases and J by 0 bases, with 4 bases of the junction left unmatched. CDR3 nucleotide sequence: TGTGCCAGCGGGAGCGGGGACTCCTACGAGCAGTACTTC. It encodes CASGSGDSYEQYF.

This chain's CDR3 is CASSESGLRILYNEQFF. The DNA for the CDR3 is TGTGCCAGCAGTGAATCGGGACTCCGAATACTCTACAATGAGCAGTTCTTC. The chain employs TRBV2 and TRBJ2-1, with D possibly being TRBD2 (6 bases). Germline V lookup: CDR1 SNHLY, CDR2 FYNNEI. The CDR3 has 17 residues. V lost 2 bases and J 3 bases, leaving 17 bases between the germline ends.

The rearrangement joins TRBV10-2 to TRBJ1-2, with D possibly TRBD1 on 5 matching bases. This CDR3 is 12 amino acids long. V lost 3 bases to trimming and J lost 8 bases, with 10 bases between them. Germline V gene sequence: CDR1 WSHSY, CDR2 SAAADI. In nucleotides, the CDR3 is TGCGCCAGCAGTGATATCGGGGGAGGCTACACCTTC. Protein sequence: CASSDIGGGYTF.

The gene calls are TRBV27 and TRBJ2-1; TRBD2 matches at 11 bases. Germline trimming cut 4 bases from V and 4 bases from J; bases unmatched to any gene: 6. Germline V gene sequence: CDR1 MNHEY, CDR2 SMNVEV (reference sequence). The CDR3 sequence is 16 residues long. The CDR3 sequence is CASSSRLAGRYNEQFF. The CDR3 nucleotides read TGTGCCAGCAGTTCCCGACTAGCGGGGAGATACAATGAGCAGTTCTTC.

The V gene is TRBV7-9, the J gene TRBJ1-2; D is uncertain. CDR1 is SEHNR and CDR2 is FQNEAQ in the germline V gene (reference sequence). V was trimmed by 5 bases and J by 2 bases, leaving 9 bases between them. This CDR3 has 13 residues. CDR3: CASSPQMNYGYTF. CDR3 coding DNA: TGTGCCAGCAGCCCTCAGATGAACTATGGCTACACCTTC.

The rearrangement links TRBV10-3 to TRBJ2-5; TRBD2 agrees at 7 bases. CDR3 length: 14 amino acids. The germline V gene encodes CDR1 ENHRY and CDR2 SYGVKD. J gave up 2 bases and V 0 bases, and 0 bases lay outside the gene matches. The CDR3 coding sequence is TGTGCCATCAGTGAGTCGGGGGGGCAAGAGACCCAGTACTTC. Translated, it gives CAISESGGQETQYF.

This clone occurred a few times. The J gene is TRBJ2-1, the V gene TRBV7-9; 8 bases line up with TRBD2. The CDR3 sequence is 15 residues long. CDR1 SEHNR and CDR2 FQNEAQ come from the germline V gene (reference sequence). Trimming removed 5 bases from V and 7 bases from J; junction bases left unmatched: 10. The chain's CDR3 is CASSPPSGLGNEQFF. CDR3 bases: TGTGCCAGCAGCCCGCCTAGCGGGCTCGGGAATGAGCAGTTCTTC.

Comments on this clone: The same CDR3 arises from other DNA sequences in this sample as well. V gene TRBV9 combines with J gene TRBJ2-2; D perhaps matches TRBD2 (6 bases). CDR1 is SGDLS, CDR2 YYNGEE, per germline. The CDR3 spans 14 residues. The V end was cut by 0 bases, the J end by 3 bases, with 6 bases between. The CDR3 loop is CASSVGGDTGELFF. The CDR3 coding sequence is TGTGCCAGCAGCGTAGGGGGGGACACCGGGGAGCTGTTTTTT. The whole variable domain, remainder taken from reference TRBV9 and TRBJ2-2, is DSGVTQTPKHLITATGQRVTLRCSPRSGDLSVYWYQQSLDQGLQFLIQYYNGEERAKGNILERFSAQQFPDLHSELNLSSLELGDSALYFCASSVGGDTGELFFGEGSRLTVL.

V and J are TRBV29-1 and TRBJ2-3; D perhaps matches TRBD2 (6 bases). Germline V gene data show CDR1 as SQVTM and CDR2 as ANQGSEA. V lost 6 bases and J lost 0, with 13 bases in between. There are 14 residues in the CDR3. The CDR3 loop is CSVRGGASTDTQYF. CDR3 nucleotide sequence: TGCAGCGTGAGGGGAGGAGCAAGCACAGATACGCAGTATTTT.

The chain joins TRBV30 to TRBJ2-3, with 10 bases aligning to TRBD2. V gave up 3 bases and J gave up 2 bases; unmatched junction bases: 8. The CDR3 consists of 16 residues. Per the germline V gene, CDR1 is GTSNPN and CDR2 is SVGIG (reference sequence). For the CDR3, the DNA is TGTGCCTGGAGCCTCCTCGGACTAGCGGTCACAGATACGCAGTATTTT. Protein: CAWSLLGLAVTDTQYF.

The J gene is TRBJ2-5, the V gene TRBV14, with D possibly being TRBD1 (5 bases). Trimming left V 0 bases short and J 1 base short, with 9 bases between. The CDR3 runs to 15 residues. Germline lookup yields CDR1 SGHDN and CDR2 FVKESK. CDR3 in DNA: TGTGCCAGCAGCCAAGATTGGGGCCTCCAAGAGACCCAGTACTTC. Encoded protein: CASSQDWGLQETQYF.